This T cell receptor beta chain came from a study of regulatory T cells in long-lasting Graves disease. Study as a whole: Patients newly diagnosed with Graves' had been on antithyroid drugs for under 3 months.

This clonotype has ten or more counts. What it binds is not known. Study-wide results and limits: Under persistent disease, TRBV28, TRBJ1-2 and TRBJ2-5 were used preferentially.

The CDR3 totals 18 residues. The trim removed 10 bases at V and 6 bases at J, leaving 17 bases unmatched. CDR1 is MNHEY, CDR2 SMNVEV, per germline (reference sequence). Stated time point: newly diagnosed GD, antithyroid drugs for less than 3 months. From PBMCs, RNA was extracted and then used to make the TCR library. CDR3-region Arm-PCR and iRepertoire HTBI primers produced the TCR beta libraries. MiXCR was run by TCRdb on the multiplex PCR reads, yielding one entry per CDR3 protein. This sample has 680,000 or so distinct CDR3 sequences; roughly 16% occur once, and the top ten carry 15% to 20%. A further study also used this sample, focusing on T cells in Graves' hyperthyroidism and ophthalmopathy. That paper adds: Researchers ran a first-round RT-PCR on the TCR CDR3 using the HTBI primer set. The model forecast ophthalmopathy, anticipating it by a median approximately 6.2 months before onset.

This clonotype was obtained from a woman under 40 with Graves disease. This sample comprised peripheral blood mononuclear cells (PBMCs), obtained at new diagnosis, from a patient treated with antithyroid drugs. V is TRBV27 and J is TRBJ2-3, with 15 bases that match TRBD2. CDR3 sequence reads: CATSGTGVGLAGGDTQYF. The CDR3 nucleotides are TGTGCCACCTCTGGGACAGGGGTAGGACTAGCGGGAGGGGATACGCAGTATTTT.